A selection of T cell receptor beta chains follows, all from one sample in a study of cytomegalovirus exposure and HLA in healthy donors. Libraries were prepared by immunoSEQ multiplex PCR; TCRdb keeps only in-frame clonotypes and omits some of them. Of 150,000 to 200,000 clones in the sample, roughly 77% were seen once. The sequenced material came from PBMCs. The receptors come from a male donor in good health and CMV-seropositive. Both conserved end residues are part of each CDR3. The D gene is left open where the match is weak. Some rows mark clone size as missing; the rest say once, few, many or name a class of expanded clone.

DNA | CDR3 | D | J | V | size
TGTGCCAGCAGGGGGCCGGCAAACATTCAGTACTTC | CASRGPANIQYF | - | TRBJ2-4 | TRBV28 | few
TGTGCCAGCAGCGTGGGGCTTATAGGGCCGGGGGACATTCAGTACTTC | CASSVGLIGPGDIQYF | - | TRBJ2-4 | TRBV9 | -
TGCGCCAGCAGCAAAGCGGGGGGGCCCAGGGAGCTGTTTTTT | CASSKAGGPRELFF | TRBD2 | TRBJ2-2 | TRBV5-1 | once
TGTGCCACCAGCAGAGCAATGGAGGGTTACGAGCAGTACTTC | CATSRAMEGYEQYF | - | TRBJ2-7 | TRBV15 | -
TGTGCCAGCAGCTTAGTAGGGGCGGGACAGGGGCTCTACGAGCAGTACTTC | CASSLVGAGQGLYEQYF | TRBD1 | TRBJ2-7 | TRBV7-8 | -
TGTGCCACCAACACGAATCCAAACCGTGAGCAGTTCTTC | CATNTNPNREQFF | - | TRBJ2-1 | TRBV15 | -
TGTGCCAGCAGTTTCGACAACACAGATACGCAGTATTTT | CASSFDNTDTQYF | - | TRBJ2-3 | TRBV6-5 | -
TGTGCCTGGAGTGTAGGGGCCAGTGCTGCTGAAAAACTGTTTTTT | CAWSVGASAAEKLFF | - | TRBJ1-4 | TRBV30 | -
TGTGCCAGCAGCTTCTCGGGGTATGAGCAGTTCTTC | CASSFSGYEQFF | - | TRBJ2-1 | TRBV7-3 | -
TGTGCCAGCAGTGAATGGACAGGGCCCAAAAACATTCAGTACTTC | CASSEWTGPKNIQYF | TRBD1 | TRBJ2-4 | TRBV25-1 | -
TGTGCCAGCAGCTTCGACAGGACGAACACTGAAGCTTTCTTT | CASSFDRTNTEAFF | - | TRBJ1-1 | TRBV7-6 | -
TGTGCCAGCAGCTGGGGGCGGGCGGGGGGGCCCGGTGAGACCCAGTACTTC | CASSWGRAGGPGETQYF | TRBD2 | TRBJ2-5 | TRBV5-4 | -
TGTGCCAGTAGTCTCCAGTTGACAGGGGCTGGAAACACCATATATTTT | CASSLQLTGAGNTIYF | TRBD1 | TRBJ1-3 | TRBV19 | -